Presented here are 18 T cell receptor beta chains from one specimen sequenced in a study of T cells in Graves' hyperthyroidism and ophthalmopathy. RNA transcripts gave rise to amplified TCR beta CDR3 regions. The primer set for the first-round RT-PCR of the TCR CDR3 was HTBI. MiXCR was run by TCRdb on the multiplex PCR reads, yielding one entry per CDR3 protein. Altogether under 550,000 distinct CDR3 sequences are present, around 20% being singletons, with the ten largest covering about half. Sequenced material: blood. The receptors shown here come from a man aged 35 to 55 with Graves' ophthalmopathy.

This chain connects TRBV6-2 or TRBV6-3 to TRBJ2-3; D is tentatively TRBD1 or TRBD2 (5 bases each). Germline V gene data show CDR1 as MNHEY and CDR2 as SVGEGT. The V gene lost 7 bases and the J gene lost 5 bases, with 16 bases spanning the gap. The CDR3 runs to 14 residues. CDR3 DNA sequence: TGTGCCAGCAACCGGGACCTGGCCCTAGATACGCAGTATTTT. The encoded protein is CASNRDLALDTQYF.

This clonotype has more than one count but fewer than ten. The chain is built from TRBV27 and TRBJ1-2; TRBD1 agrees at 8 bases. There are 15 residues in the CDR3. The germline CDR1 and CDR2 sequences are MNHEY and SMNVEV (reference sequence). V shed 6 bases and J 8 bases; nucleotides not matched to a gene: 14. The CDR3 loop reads CASSLLGQGIGGYTF. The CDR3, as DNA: TGTGCCAGCAGCTTACTCGGACAGGGTATTGGCGGCTACACCTTC.

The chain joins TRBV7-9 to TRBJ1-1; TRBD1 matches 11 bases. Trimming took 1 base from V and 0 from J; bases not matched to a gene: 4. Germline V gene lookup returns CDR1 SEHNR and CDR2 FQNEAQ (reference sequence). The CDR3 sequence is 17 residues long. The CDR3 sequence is CASSLVGTGGMNTEAFF. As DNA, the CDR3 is TGTGCCAGCAGCTTAGTAGGGACAGGGGGTATGAACACTGAAGCTTTCTTT.

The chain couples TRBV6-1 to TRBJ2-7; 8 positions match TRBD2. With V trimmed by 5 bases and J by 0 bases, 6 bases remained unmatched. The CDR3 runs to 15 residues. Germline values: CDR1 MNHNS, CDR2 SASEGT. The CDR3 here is CASSLERGISYEQYF. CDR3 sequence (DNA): TGTGCCAGCAGTTTGGAGCGGGGGATCTCCTACGAGCAGTACTTC.

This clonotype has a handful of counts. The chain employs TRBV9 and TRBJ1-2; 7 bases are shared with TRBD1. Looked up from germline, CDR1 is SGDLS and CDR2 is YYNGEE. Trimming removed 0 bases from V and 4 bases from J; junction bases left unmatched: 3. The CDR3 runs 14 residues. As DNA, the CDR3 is TGTGCCAGCAGCGTAGGACAGGGTAGCTATGGCTACACCTTC. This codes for CASSVGQGSYGYTF.

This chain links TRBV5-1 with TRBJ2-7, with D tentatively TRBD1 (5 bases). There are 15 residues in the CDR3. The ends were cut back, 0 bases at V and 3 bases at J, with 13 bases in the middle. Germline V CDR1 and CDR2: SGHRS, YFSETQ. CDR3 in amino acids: CASSLEGRQFYEQYF. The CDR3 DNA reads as TGCGCCAGCAGCTTGGAGGGCCGACAGTTCTACGAGCAGTACTTC.

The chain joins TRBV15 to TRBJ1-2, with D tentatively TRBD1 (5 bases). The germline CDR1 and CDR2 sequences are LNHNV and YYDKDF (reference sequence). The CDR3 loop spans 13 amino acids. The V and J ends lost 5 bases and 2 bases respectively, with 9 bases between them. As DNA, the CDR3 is TGTGCCACCAGCGGGGCGCTGAACTATGGCTACACCTTC. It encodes CATSGALNYGYTF.

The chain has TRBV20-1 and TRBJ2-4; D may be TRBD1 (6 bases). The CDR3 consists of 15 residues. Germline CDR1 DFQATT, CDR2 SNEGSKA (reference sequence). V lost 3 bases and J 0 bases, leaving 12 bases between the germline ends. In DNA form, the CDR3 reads TGCAGTGCTAGGGGGGACATAATAGCCAAAAACATTCAGTACTTC. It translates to CSARGDIIAKNIQYF.

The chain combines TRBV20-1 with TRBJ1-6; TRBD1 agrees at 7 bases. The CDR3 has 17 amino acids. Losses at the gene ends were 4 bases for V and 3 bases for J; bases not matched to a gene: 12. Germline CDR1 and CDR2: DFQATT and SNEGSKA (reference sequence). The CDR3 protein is CSAIELFRGDYNSPLHF. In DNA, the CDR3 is TGCAGTGCTATCGAACTCTTCAGGGGGGACTATAATTCACCCCTCCACTTT.

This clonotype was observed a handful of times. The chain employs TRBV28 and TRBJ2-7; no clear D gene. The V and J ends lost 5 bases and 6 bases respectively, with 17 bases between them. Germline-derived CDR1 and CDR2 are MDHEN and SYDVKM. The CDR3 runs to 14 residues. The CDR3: CASSRAITTTEQYF. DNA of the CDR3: TGTGCCAGCAGTCGGGCCATAACTACAACCGAGCAGTACTTC.

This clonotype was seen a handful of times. The CDR3: CASSPTPGDHTEAFF. The CDR3 bases are TGCGCCAGCAGCCCCACCCCGGGGGATCACACTGAAGCTTTCTTT. The rearrangement links TRBV4-1 to TRBJ1-1, with a tentative D call TRBD1 (5 bases). The CDR3 totals 15 residues. Germline CDR1 is MGHRA and CDR2 is YSYEKL. The V end lost 4 bases, the J end lost 3 bases, and 15 bases lay between the germline ends.

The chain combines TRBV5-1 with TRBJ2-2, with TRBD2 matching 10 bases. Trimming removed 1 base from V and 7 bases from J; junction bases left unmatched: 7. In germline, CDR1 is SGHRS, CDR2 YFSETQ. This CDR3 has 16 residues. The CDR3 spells CASSLSLAGDHGELFF. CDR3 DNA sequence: TGCGCCAGCAGCTTGAGCCTAGCGGGAGATCACGGGGAGCTGTTTTTT.

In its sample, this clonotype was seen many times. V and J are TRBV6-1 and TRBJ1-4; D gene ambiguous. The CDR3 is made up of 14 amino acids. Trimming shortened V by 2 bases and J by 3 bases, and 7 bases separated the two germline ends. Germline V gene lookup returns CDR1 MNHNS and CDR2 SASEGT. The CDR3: CASSEWRANEKLFF. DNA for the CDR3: TGTGCCAGCAGTGAATGGAGGGCTAATGAAAAACTGTTTTTT.

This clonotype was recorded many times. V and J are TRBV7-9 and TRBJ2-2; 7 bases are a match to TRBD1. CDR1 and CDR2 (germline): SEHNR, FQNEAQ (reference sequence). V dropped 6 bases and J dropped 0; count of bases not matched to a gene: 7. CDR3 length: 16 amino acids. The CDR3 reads CASSPNRGPNTGELFF. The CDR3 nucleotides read TGTGCCAGCAGTCCAAACAGGGGACCGAACACCGGGGAGCTGTTTTTT.

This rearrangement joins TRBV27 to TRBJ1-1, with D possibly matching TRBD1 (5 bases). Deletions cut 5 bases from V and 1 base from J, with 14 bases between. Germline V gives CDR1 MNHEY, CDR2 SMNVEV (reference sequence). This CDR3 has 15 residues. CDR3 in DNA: TGTGCCAGCAGTCCCCGCCTTGGGGGGAACACTGAAGCTTTCTTT. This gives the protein CASSPRLGGNTEAFF.

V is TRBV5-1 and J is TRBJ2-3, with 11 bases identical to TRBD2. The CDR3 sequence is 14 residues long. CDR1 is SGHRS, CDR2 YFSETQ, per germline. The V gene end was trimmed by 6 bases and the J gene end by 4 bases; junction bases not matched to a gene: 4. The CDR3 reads CASILAGGPDTQYF. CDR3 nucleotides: TGCGCCAGCATCCTAGCGGGGGGCCCAGATACGCAGTATTTT. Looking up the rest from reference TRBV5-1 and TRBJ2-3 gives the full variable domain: KAGVTQTPRYLIKTRGQQVTLSCSPISGHRSVSWYQQTPGQGLQFLFEYFSETQRNKGNFPGRFSGRQFSNSRSEMNVSTLELGDSALYLCASILAGGPDTQYFGPGTRLTVL.

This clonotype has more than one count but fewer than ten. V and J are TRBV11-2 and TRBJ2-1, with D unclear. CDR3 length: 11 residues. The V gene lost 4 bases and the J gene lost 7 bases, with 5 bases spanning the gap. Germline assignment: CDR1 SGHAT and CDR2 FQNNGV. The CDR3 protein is CASSSQNEQFF. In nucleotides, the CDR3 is TGTGCCAGCAGCTCACAGAATGAGCAGTTCTTC.

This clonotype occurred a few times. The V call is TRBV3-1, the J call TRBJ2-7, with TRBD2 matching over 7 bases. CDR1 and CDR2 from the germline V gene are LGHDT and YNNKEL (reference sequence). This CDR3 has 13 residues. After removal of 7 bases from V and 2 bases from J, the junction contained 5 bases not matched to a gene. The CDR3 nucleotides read TGTGCCAGCAACGGGGGGATCACCTACGAGCAGTACTTC. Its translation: CASNGGITYEQYF.